Below, 8 T cell receptor beta chains from the same sample are listed, as sequenced in a study of early T cells in non-severe SARS-CoV-2 infection. TCRdb called the 5' RACE reads again in MiXCR, with one record for every CDR3 protein. The sample lists about 110,000 distinct CDR3 sequences; around 13% were seen once. Sample: whole blood, taken at baseline. All receptors derive from an adult who was a healthcare worker with PCR-confirmed SARS-CoV-2 infection or an uninfected control (not recorded which).

This clonotype was seen a few times. V is TRBV2 and J is TRBJ1-6; the D gene is possibly TRBD1 (5 bases). Germline values: CDR1 SNHLY, CDR2 FYNNEI. The CDR3 loop spans 13 amino acids. The V end was cut by 4 bases, the J end by 9 bases, with 10 bases between. CDR3 sequence (DNA): TGTGCCAGCAGTGGAGAAGGGGCTTCACCCCTCCACTTT. Translating it yields CASSGEGASPLHF.

The V gene is TRBV9, the J gene TRBJ2-2; no reliable D call. The CDR3 spans 14 residues. CDR1 and CDR2 (germline): SGDLS, YYNGEE. Trimming shortened V by 4 bases and J by 0 bases, and 7 bases separated the two germline ends. CDR3 loop: CASSPFTNTGELFF. The CDR3 DNA reads as TGTGCCAGCAGCCCATTCACGAACACCGGGGAGCTGTTTTTT.

The chain carries TRBV11-3 and TRBJ2-2, with 12 bases aligning to TRBD2. CDR1 and CDR2 (germline): SGHNT, YENEEA. This CDR3 contains 16 residues. With 5 bases clipped from V and 5 bases from J, the junction kept 6 bases outside the gene matches. The CDR3 is CASSRLAGDRTGELFF. The CDR3 DNA is TGTGCCAGCAGCCGACTAGCGGGGGATCGGACCGGGGAGCTGTTTTTT.

This clonotype has a count of ten or more. The chain uses TRBV28 and TRBJ1-5, with 7 bases matching TRBD1. This CDR3 has 15 residues. The germline V gene has CDR1 MDHEN and CDR2 SYDVKM. With V trimmed by 6 bases and J by 6 bases, 11 bases remained unmatched. As DNA, the CDR3 is TGTGCCAGCAGCCCGGCGCTGACAGGGCTTCAGCCCCAGCATTTT. Protein sequence: CASSPALTGLQPQHF.

This clonotype was seen a handful of times. The gene calls are TRBV19 and TRBJ1-1; D gene ambiguous. The V and J ends lost 1 base and 6 bases respectively, with 6 bases between them. Germline lookup yields CDR1 LNHDA and CDR2 SQIVND (reference sequence). The CDR3 consists of 12 residues. The CDR3 DNA reads as TGTGCCAGTAGTATAGTGGGATCTGAAGCTTTCTTT. Amino acids: CASSIVGSEAFF. Full variable domain (missing parts from reference TRBV19 and TRBJ1-1): DGGITQSPKYLFRKEGQNVTLSCEQNLNHDAMYWYRQDPGQGLRLIYYSQIVNDFQKGDIAEGYSVSREKKESFPLTVTSAQKNPTAFYLCASSIVGSEAFFGQGTRLTVV.

A few counts support this clonotype. This chain connects TRBV9 to TRBJ1-4; tentative D call: TRBD1 (6 bases). Germline-derived CDR1 and CDR2 are SGDLS and YYNGEE. Between the trimmed V and J ends, which lost 4 bases and 6 bases, there was a span of 19 bases. This CDR3 has 16 residues. DNA of the CDR3: TGTGCCAGCAGCACCCCTCGACAGGCGGGAGATGAAAAACTGTTTTTT. Protein sequence: CASSTPRQAGDEKLFF.

This clonotype was detected many times. The J gene is TRBJ1-1, the V gene TRBV5-4, with a weak D call TRBD1 (6 bases). CDR1 and CDR2 from the germline V gene are SGHNT and YYREEE (reference sequence). V shed 1 base and J shed 5 bases, with 9 bases lying between them. CDR3 length: 13 residues. CDR3 DNA sequence: TGTGCCAGCAGCTTGCGGGACACAACTGAAGCTTTCTTT. It translates to CASSLRDTTEAFF.

This chain uses TRBV3-1 with TRBJ1-2; 9 bases line up with TRBD1. J lost 8 bases, V lost 0 bases, and 4 bases had no gene match. Germline V lookup: CDR1 LGHDT, CDR2 YNNKEL (reference sequence). CDR3 length: 14 residues. The CDR3 nucleotides read TGTGCCAGCAGCCAAGATTACAGGGGGCGAGGCTACACCTTC. Its translation is CASSQDYRGRGYTF.